This TCR beta chain was documented in a study of blood T cell repertoires in COVID-19. The authors' processing: Estimation of nucleated cell counts relied on the amplification of reference gene primers. Profiling relied on immunoSEQ multiplex PCR, and the TCRdb table lists in-frame clones only, not all of them. V and J calls and clone size are as listed in that table; D and trimming were resolved from the DNA. The sample yields approximately 140,000 clones, roughly 84% seen once. While infection was still active, Seattle patients were enrolled and then followed longitudinally. The ends were cut back, 6 bases at V and 1 base at J, with 10 bases in the middle. This CDR3 has 14 residues. Per germline, CDR1 MNHEY and CDR2 SVGAGI.

This chain connects TRBV6-5 to TRBJ1-5; no firm D call. The receptor comes from a man between 25 and 39 years old with COVID-19, enrolled during active disease. Sequencing was done on a sample of peripheral blood. The CDR3 loop reads CASRFSGSNQPQHF. The DNA of the CDR3 is TGTGCCAGCAGATTTTCGGGGAGCAATCAGCCCCAGCATTTT.